This T cell receptor (beta chain) emerged from a study of post-analysis software for immune sequencing data. About the research overall: The study covered relapsing-remitting, secondary progressive and progressive-relapsing courses of multiple sclerosis. Whole-study findings and limits: Relative to controls, patients with multiple sclerosis showed significantly lower normalized Chao1 diversity. Patients used about 5 TRBV segments, including TRBV5-6, TRBV5-1 and TRBV20-1, more often than controls.

Unique molecular identifiers were present in the TCR beta cDNA libraries. Input of roughly 0.85 to 11 million T cells yielded some 500,000 cDNA molecules. TCRdb ran MiXCR on the PCR reads and lists one entry per CDR3 protein. Of 250,000 to 300,000 distinct CDR3 sequences listed, approximately 34% were seen once; the top ten hold around 5.2%. Comments on this clonotype: Its antigen is not identified. The germline gene is not matched at one end of the junction; a read error may be the cause.

Germline-derived CDR1 and CDR2 are SGHRS and YFSETQ. The CDR3 runs 15 residues. The receptor comes from a girl aged 10 to 17 with multiple sclerosis. The rearrangement joins TRBV5-1 to TRBJ1-4, with 8 bases aligning to TRBD1. Sequences were obtained from blood. CDR3 amino acids: CASSFRGRTNEKLYF. CDR3 nucleotide sequence: TGCGCCAGCAGCTTCAGGGGGCGAACTAATGAAAAACTGTATTTT. The variable domain in full, completed from reference TRBV5-1 and TRBJ1-4, reads KAGVTQTPRYLIKTRGQQVTLSCSPISGHRSVSWYQQTPGQGLQFLFEYFSETQRNKGNFPGRFSGRQFSNSRSEMNVSTLELGDSALYLCASSFRGRTNEKLYFGSGTQLSVL.